The 5 T cell receptor beta chains below all came from one sample that was sequenced in a study of shared clonotypes between healthy human individuals (TCRdb year 2020). Libraries came from the immunoSEQ multiplex PCR assay. TCRdb mirrors the immuneACCESS table, restricted to in-frame sequences. Some clones are absent from its copies; in checked studies, under half trace to an unresolved V gene, and the reason for the others is unknown. For this sample the table gives some 1.5 million clones, of which 96% were detected only once. The top ten constitute approximately 1.1% of the sample. The sequenced material came from naive CD4+ T cells sorted from blood. According to the study, the label for this sample's cell subset or site signals: CD45RA+ positively selected. All receptors derive from a man aged 25 to 45 in good health.

CDR3 sequence (DNA): TGTGCCAGCAGCGCCCGACAGCAGATTTATGAAAAACTGTTTTTT. Residues: CASSARQQIYEKLFF. J is TRBJ1-4 and V is TRBV7-6, with D perhaps TRBD1 (5 bases). Between the trimmed V and J ends, which lost 5 bases and 6 bases, there was a span of 16 bases. The CDR3 extends over 15 amino acids. Germline V gives CDR1 SGHVS, CDR2 FNYEAQ.

The CDR3 sequence: CASSGGRGTYEQYF. CDR3 nucleotide sequence: TGTGCCAGCAGTGGCGGCAGGGGCACCTACGAGCAGTACTTC. The V and J genes are TRBV2 and TRBJ2-7, with D perhaps TRBD1 (6 bases). Germline assignment: CDR1 SNHLY and CDR2 FYNNEI. V was cut by 4 bases and J by 2 bases, with 12 bases left in between. The CDR3 spans 14 residues. The full variable domain, completed using reference TRBV2 and TRBJ2-7, is EPEVTQTPSHQVTQMGQEVILRCVPISNHLYFYWYRQILGQKVEFLVSFYNNEISEKSEIFDDQFSVERPDGSNFTLKIRSTKLEDSAMYFCASSGGRGTYEQYFGPGTRLTVT.

The V and J genes are TRBV5-1 and TRBJ1-1; 8 bases are a match to TRBD1. CDR3 length equals 16 residues. Trimming took 1 base from V and 2 from J; bases not matched to a gene: 7. Germline CDR1 reads SGHRS; CDR2 reads YFSETQ. The CDR3 sequence: CASSLTLTGANTEAFF. CDR3 bases: TGCGCCAGCAGCTTGACCCTGACAGGGGCAAACACTGAAGCTTTCTTT.

This clone was counted a single time. The chain carries TRBV5-6 and TRBJ2-2; D gene uncertain. The CDR3 extends over 15 amino acids. V lost 4 bases and J lost 0, with 10 bases in between. Germline assignment: CDR1 SGHDT and CDR2 YYEEEE. CDR3 coding DNA: TGTGCCAGCAGCCCCTACCCGGCGAACACCGGGGAGCTGTTTTTT. This encodes CASSPYPANTGELFF.

The chain has TRBV5-4 and TRBJ2-7, with a weak D call TRBD1 (6 bases). This CDR3 contains 13 residues. The germline V and J ends were trimmed by 6 bases and 7 bases, with 17 bases remaining between them. The germline V gene has CDR1 SGHNT and CDR2 YYREEE (reference sequence). The CDR3 DNA sequence: TGTGCCAGCACCCAAGGGACAACCGTTGAGCAGTACTTC. It encodes CASTQGTTVEQYF. Supplemented by reference TRBV5-4 and TRBJ2-7, the full variable domain reads ETGVTQSPTHLIKTRGQQVTLRCSSQSGHNTVSWYQQALGQGPQFIFQYYREEENGRGNFPPRFSGLQFPNYSSELNVNALELDDSALYLCASTQGTTVEQYFGPGTRLTVT.